One T cell receptor beta chain is described in this entry. This clone is characterized as medium-sized (0.01 to 0.1%). No cognate antigen has been identified for it. Base qualities are not at hand, and no much larger clone is one base apart. For commercial TCRB immunosequencing, approximately 500 nanograms of biopsy DNA were submitted for each sample. CDR3 regions were amplified from genomic DNA by Adaptive Biotechnology using a two-step, amplification bias-controlled multiplex PCR. Primers covering every V and J gene segment were used in the first PCR, while barcodes and Illumina adapters were added in the second PCR. An Illumina instrument was used to sequence the CDR3 libraries. The study's processing was this. The analysis used both the pipelines supplied by the vendor and custom analysis of the raw data in R/Bioconductor with R version 3.3.0. Clonality, ranging from 0 to 1, was calculated as the inverse of the normalised Shannon entropy of all productive clones. The repertoire share taken up by the top 100 clones defined high-frequency clones, and only clones that passed a 95% confidence test were kept. Repertoire diversity was measured with the Simpson index, and overlap between samples was measured with the Morisita-Horn index. The source is immuneACCESS, and TCRdb retained only in-frame sequences with V and J called. Part of the clones is not carried over; for the studies checked, unresolved V genes explain less than half of this, and the remainder is unexplained. V, J and clone size are those of that table, while D and trimming were read from the DNA. The sample data list tens of thousands of clones, and about 81% of these were observed just once. The ten most abundant clones make up 5.5% to 7% of the sample.

The data stem from a study of T cell repertoires in ileal Crohn's disease (dated by TCRdb to between 2018 and 2020). The study in broad terms: The median duration of disease was roughly eight years, and at the time of surgery roughly a third of patients were active smokers. Surgery was performed for a complication in all patients, with stricturing disease in roughly 60% and penetrating disease in approximately 40%. About half of the patients received postoperative therapy: about a dozen received thiopurines and 15 to 20 received anti-TNF agents. TCR repertoire analysis was done in a few dozen Crohn's disease patients from a prospective multicentre cohort. The study was conducted in parallel with a multicentre cohort that was designed to identify predictors of early endoscopic recurrence following ileocolonic resection. Endoscopic postoperative recurrence was defined by a Rutgeerts score above i0. A total of 170 or so mucosal samples from 57 patients were sequenced, collected from several sites on the surgical specimen and at postoperative endoscopy. Summary of the overall study and its limitations: Compared with CD4 T cells, sorted CD8 T cells contained more high-frequency clones, which suggests that the mucosal expansions were mostly CD8. Compared with non-smokers, patients who were active smokers at surgery showed a significantly higher proportion of clonal expansions (approximately 28% vs 17%, p=0.02). Higher percentages of high-frequency clones at the time of surgery were linked to endoscopic recurrence, and every patient with clonality above 26.8% (18/57) had recurrence. Mucosal CD4 and CD8 T cells were sorted and sequenced only in a subgroup of patients, whose size was not stated.

Compared with germline, V lacks 2 bases and J lacks 6 bases; bases without a gene match: 6. From the germline V gene (reference sequence), CDR1 is MNHEY and CDR2 is SMNVEV. The CDR3 sequence holds 15 residues, the cysteine and phenylalanine included. This entry keeps only the CDR3 DNA: 45 bases, framed from base 1. To be eligible, patients had to be adults with ileal or ileocolonic Crohn's disease and an indication for ileocolonic resection. Whole ileal mucosal biopsies were kept frozen at -80 degrees C prior to DNA extraction. Genomic DNA was extracted from frozen whole biopsies with a TRizol-based method and quantified on a NanoDrop 2000 spectrophotometer.

This TCR was recovered from an adult with Crohn's disease. The rearrangement joined TRBV27 to TRBJ2-1; 8 bases in between match TRBD2. Source material: ileal tissue. The sequence in DNA is TGTGCCAGCAGTTTAGCGGGGGGTTTGGGCAATGAGCAGTTCTTC. It specifies CASSLAGGLGNEQFF.